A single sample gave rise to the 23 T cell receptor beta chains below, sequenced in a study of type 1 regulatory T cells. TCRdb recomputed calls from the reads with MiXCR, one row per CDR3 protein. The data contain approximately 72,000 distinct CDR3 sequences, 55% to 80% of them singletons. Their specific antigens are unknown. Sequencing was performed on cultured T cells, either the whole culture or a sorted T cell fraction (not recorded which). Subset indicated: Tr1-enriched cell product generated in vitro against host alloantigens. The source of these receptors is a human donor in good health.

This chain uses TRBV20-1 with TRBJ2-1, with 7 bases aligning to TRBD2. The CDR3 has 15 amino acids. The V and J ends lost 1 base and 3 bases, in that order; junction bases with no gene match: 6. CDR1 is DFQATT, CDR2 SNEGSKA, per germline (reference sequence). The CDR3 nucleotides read TGCAGTGCTAGAGTCGGCGGGAGAGGCTACAATGAGCAGTTCTTC. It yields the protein CSARVGGRGYNEQFF.

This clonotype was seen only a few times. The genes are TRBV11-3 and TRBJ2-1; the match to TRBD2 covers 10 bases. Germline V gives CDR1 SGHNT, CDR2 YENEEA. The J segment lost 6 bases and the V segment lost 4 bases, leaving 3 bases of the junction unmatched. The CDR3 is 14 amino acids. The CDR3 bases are TGTGCCAGCAGCTCTCTAGCGGGAGCCAATGAGCAGTTCTTC. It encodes CASSSLAGANEQFF.

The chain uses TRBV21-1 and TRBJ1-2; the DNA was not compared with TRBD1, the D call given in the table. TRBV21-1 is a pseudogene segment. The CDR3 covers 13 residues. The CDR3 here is CASSPIRGWGYTF. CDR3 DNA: TGTGCCAGCAGCCCTATCAGGGGCTGGGGCTACACCTTC.

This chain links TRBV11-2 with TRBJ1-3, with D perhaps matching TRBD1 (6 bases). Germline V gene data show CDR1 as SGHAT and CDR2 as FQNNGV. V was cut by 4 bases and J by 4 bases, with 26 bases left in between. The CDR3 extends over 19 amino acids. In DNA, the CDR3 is TGTGCCAGCAGCTCTTTGAAGCGAACAGGGATTCAAGGAGGAAACACCATATATTTT. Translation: CASSSLKRTGIQGGNTIYF.

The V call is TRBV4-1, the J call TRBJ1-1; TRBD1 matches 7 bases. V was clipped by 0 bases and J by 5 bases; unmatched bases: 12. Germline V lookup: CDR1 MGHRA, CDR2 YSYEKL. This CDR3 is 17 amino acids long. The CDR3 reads CASSQEVRTGKGTEAFF. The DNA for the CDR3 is TGCGCCAGCAGCCAAGAAGTTCGGACAGGAAAAGGTACTGAAGCTTTCTTT.

The CDR3 DNA reads as TGCGCCAGCAGCCAAGGACAGGGGGCGGAAGAGACCCAGTACTTC. Its translation is CASSQGQGAEETQYF. The chain employs TRBV4-1 and TRBJ2-5; 10 nucleotides line up with TRBD1. Germline CDR1 and CDR2: MGHRA and YSYEKL. Trimming removed 1 base from V and 3 bases from J; junction bases left unmatched: 2. The CDR3 covers 15 residues.

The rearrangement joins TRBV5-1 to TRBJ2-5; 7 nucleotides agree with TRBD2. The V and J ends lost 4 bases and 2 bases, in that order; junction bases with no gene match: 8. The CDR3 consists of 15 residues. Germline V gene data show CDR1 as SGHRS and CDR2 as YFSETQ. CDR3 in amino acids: CASSPYAAGQETQYF. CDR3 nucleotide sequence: TGCGCCAGCAGCCCCTATGCAGCGGGACAAGAGACCCAGTACTTC.

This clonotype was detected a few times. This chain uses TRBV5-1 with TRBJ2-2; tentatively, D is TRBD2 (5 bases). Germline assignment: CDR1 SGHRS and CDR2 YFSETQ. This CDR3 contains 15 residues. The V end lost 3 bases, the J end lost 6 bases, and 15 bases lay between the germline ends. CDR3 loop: CASSYNEGFAGELFF. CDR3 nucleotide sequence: TGCGCCAGCAGCTACAATGAGGGATTCGCCGGGGAGCTGTTTTTT.

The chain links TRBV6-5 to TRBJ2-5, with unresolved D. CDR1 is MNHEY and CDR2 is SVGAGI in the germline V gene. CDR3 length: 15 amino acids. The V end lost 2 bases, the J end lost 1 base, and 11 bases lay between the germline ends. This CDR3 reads CASSYMSLSQETQYF. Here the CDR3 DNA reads TGTGCCAGCAGTTACATGAGTTTATCCCAAGAGACCCAGTACTTC.

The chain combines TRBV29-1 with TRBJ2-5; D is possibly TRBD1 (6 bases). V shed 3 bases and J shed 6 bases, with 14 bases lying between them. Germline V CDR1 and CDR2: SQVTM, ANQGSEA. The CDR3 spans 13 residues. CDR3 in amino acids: CSVDKRGGQTQYF. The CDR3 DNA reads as TGCAGCGTTGATAAAAGAGGGGGACAGACCCAGTACTTC.

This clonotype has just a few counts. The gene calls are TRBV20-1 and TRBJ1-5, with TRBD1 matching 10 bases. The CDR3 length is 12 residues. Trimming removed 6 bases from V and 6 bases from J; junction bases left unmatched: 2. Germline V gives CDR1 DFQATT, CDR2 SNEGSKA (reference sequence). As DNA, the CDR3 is TGCAGTGCAGGACAGGGGGTTCAGCCCCAGCATTTT. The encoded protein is CSAGQGVQPQHF.

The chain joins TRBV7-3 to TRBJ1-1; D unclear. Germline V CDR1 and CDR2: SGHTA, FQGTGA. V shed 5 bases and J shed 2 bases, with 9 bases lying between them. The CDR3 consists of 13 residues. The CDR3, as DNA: TGTGCCAGCAGCCCCGACATTAACACTGAAGCTTTCTTT. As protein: CASSPDINTEAFF.

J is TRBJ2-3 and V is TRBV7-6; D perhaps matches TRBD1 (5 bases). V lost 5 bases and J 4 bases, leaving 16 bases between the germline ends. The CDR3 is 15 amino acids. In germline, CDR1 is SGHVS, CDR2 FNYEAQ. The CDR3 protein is CASSPGAGFPDTQYF. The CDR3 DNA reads TGTGCCAGCAGCCCTGGGGCTGGGTTCCCAGATACGCAGTATTTT.

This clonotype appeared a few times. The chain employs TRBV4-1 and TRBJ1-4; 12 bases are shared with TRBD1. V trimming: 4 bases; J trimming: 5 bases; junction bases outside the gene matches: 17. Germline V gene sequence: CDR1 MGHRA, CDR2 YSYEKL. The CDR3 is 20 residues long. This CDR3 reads CASSPNLDGTGGRGNEKLFF. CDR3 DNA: TGCGCCAGCAGCCCAAACCTTGATGGGACAGGGGGCCGAGGGAATGAAAAACTGTTTTTT.

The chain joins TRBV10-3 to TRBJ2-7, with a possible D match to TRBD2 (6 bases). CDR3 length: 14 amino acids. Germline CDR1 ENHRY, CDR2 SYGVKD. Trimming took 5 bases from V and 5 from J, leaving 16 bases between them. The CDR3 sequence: CAISLAGRRDEQYF. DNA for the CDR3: TGTGCCATCAGTCTGGCGGGACGTAGGGACGAGCAGTACTTC.

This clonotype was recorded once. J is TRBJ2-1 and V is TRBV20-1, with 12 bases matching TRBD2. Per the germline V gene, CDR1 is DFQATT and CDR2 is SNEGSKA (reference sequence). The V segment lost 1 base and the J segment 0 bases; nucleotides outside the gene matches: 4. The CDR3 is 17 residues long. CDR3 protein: CSARGATSGSSYNEQFF. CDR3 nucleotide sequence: TGCAGTGCTAGAGGTGCGACTAGCGGGAGCTCCTACAATGAGCAGTTCTTC.

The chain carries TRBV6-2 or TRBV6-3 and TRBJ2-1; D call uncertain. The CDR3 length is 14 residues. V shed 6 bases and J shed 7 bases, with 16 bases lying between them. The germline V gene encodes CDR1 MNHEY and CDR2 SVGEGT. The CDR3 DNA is TGTGCCAGCAGCCACGATATCAGGAGAAATGAGCAGTTCTTC. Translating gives CASSHDIRRNEQFF.

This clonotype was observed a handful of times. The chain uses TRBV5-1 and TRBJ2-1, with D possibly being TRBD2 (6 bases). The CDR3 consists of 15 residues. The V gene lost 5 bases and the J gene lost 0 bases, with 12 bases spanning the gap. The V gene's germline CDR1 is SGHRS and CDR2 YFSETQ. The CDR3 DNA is TGCGCCAGCAGGCCCGGGAGAAGCTCCTACAATGAGCAGTTCTTC. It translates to CASRPGRSSYNEQFF.

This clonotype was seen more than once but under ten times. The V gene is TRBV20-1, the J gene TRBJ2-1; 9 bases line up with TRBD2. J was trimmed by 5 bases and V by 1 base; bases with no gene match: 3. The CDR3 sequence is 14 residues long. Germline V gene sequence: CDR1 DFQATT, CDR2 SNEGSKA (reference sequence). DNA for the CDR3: TGCAGTGCTAGAGCACTAGCGGGTCACAATGAGCAGTTCTTC. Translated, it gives CSARALAGHNEQFF.

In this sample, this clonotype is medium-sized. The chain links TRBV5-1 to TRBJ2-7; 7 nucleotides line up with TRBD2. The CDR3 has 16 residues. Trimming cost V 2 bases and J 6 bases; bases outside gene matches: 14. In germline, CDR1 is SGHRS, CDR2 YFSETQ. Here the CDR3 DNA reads TGCGCCAGCAGCTTCGGGGCTAGCGGCGTCCTTGGCGAGCAGTACTTC. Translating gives CASSFGASGVLGEQYF.

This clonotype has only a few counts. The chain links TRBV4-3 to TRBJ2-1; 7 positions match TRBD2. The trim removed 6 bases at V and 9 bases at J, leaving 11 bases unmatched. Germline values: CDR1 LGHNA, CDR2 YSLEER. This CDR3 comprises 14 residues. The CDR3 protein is CASSRQAGWGEQFF. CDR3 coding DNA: TGCGCCAGCAGTCGGCAAGCGGGATGGGGTGAGCAGTTCTTC.

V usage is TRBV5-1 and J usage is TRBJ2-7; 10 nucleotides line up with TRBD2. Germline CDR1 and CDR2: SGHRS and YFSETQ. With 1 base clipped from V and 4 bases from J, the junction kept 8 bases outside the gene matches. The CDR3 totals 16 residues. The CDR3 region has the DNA TGCGCCAGCAGCTTGAGCCCCCCTAGCGGGAGTTACGAGCAGTACTTC. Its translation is CASSLSPPSGSYEQYF. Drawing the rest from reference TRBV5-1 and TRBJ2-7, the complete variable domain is KAGVTQTPRYLIKTRGQQVTLSCSPISGHRSVSWYQQTPGQGLQFLFEYFSETQRNKGNFPGRFSGRQFSNSRSEMNVSTLELGDSALYLCASSLSPPSGSYEQYFGPGTRLTVT.

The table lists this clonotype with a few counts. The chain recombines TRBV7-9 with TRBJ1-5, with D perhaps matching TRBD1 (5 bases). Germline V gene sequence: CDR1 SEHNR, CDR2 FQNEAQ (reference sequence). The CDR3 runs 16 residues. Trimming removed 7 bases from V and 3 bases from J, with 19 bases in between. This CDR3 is CASNSSTGTPNQPQHF. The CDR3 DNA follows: TGTGCCAGCAATTCTTCAACCGGGACCCCCAATCAGCCCCAGCATTTT.